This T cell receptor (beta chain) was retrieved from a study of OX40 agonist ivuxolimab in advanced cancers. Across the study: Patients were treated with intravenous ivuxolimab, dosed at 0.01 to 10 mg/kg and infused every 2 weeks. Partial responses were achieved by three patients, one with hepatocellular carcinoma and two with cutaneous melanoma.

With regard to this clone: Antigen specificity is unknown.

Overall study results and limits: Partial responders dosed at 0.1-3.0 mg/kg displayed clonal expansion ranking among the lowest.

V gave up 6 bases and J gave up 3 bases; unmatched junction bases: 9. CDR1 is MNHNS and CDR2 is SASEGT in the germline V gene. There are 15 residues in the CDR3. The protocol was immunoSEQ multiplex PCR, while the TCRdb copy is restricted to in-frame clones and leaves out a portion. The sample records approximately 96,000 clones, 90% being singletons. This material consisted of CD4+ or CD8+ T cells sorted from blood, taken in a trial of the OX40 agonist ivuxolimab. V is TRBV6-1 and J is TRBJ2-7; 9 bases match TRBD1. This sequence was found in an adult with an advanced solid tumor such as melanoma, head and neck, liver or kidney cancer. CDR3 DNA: TGTGCCAGCAGCCCACCGGGACAGGGACTCTACGAGCAGTACTTC. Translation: CASSPPGQGLYEQYF.